A selection of T cell receptor beta chains follows, all from one sample in a study of blood T cell repertoires in COVID-19. Here immunoSEQ multiplex PCR was the method, and the copy in TCRdb shows in-frame clones only, minus some. The repertoire has roughly 260,000 clones, about nine tenths of them found once; the top ten carry under 2.5%. Specimen: PBMCs or T cells enriched from blood (not recorded which). All receptors come from a woman under 30 who had recovered from COVID-19. CDR3s include the opening cysteine and the closing phenylalanine or tryptophan. The D gene is left open where the match is weak. Expanded clones get a size class; other rows say once, few or many, or leave the size out.

clone size: -
D gene: TRBD1
V gene: TRBV7-9
J gene: TRBJ1-2
CDR3 protein: CASSTGQGGYGYTF
CDR3 DNA: TGTGCCAGCAGCACGGGACAGGGCGGCTATGGCTACACCTTC

clone size: -
D gene: -
V gene: TRBV27
J gene: TRBJ1-2
CDR3 protein: CASSLSVANYGYTF
CDR3 DNA: TGTGCCAGCAGTTTATCGGTAGCTAACTATGGCTACACCTTC

clone size: once
D gene: TRBD2
V gene: TRBV9
J gene: TRBJ2-7
CDR3 protein: CASSPRLAGPYEQYF
CDR3 DNA: TGTGCCAGCAGCCCACGACTAGCGGGCCCCTACGAGCAGTACTTC

clone size: few
D gene: TRBD1
V gene: TRBV25-1
J gene: TRBJ1-2
CDR3 protein: CASSHQGAGGYTF
CDR3 DNA: TGTGCCAGCAGTCATCAGGGGGCAGGGGGCTACACCTTC

clone size: many
D gene: TRBD2
V gene: TRBV6-4
J gene: TRBJ2-3
CDR3 protein: CASSSTSGSTDTQYF
CDR3 DNA: TGTGCCAGCAGTTCGACTAGCGGGAGCACAGATACGCAGTATTTT

clone size: -
D gene: TRBD1
V gene: TRBV10-3
J gene: TRBJ1-2
CDR3 protein: CAISESNRGAVYGYTF
CDR3 DNA: TGTGCCATCAGTGAGTCTAACAGGGGGGCGGTCTATGGCTACACCTTC

clone size: -
D gene: -
V gene: TRBV10-3
J gene: TRBJ1-1
CDR3 protein: CAISGGTEAFF
CDR3 DNA: TGTGCCATCAGTGGCGGGACTGAAGCTTTCTTT

clone size: -
D gene: TRBD1
V gene: TRBV7-9
J gene: TRBJ2-3
CDR3 protein: CASSLDRYTDTQYF
CDR3 DNA: TGTGCCAGCAGCTTGGACAGGTACACAGATACGCAGTATTTT

clone size: -
D gene: TRBD2
V gene: TRBV7-2
J gene: TRBJ2-1
CDR3 protein: CASSPRGAGTSDNEQFF
CDR3 DNA: TGTGCCAGCAGCCCCCGCGGAGCCGGGACTAGCGACAATGAGCAGTTCTTC

clone size: few
D gene: -
V gene: TRBV19
J gene: TRBJ2-1
CDR3 protein: CASSLKTLDNEQFF
CDR3 DNA: TGTGCCAGTAGCCTTAAAACTCTCGACAATGAGCAGTTCTTC

clone size: -
D gene: -
V gene: TRBV29-1
J gene: TRBJ2-3
CDR3 protein: CSVGQGTDTQYF
CDR3 DNA: TGCAGCGTTGGGCAGGGAACAGATACGCAGTATTTT

clone size: -
D gene: TRBD1
V gene: TRBV5-6
J gene: TRBJ2-7
CDR3 protein: CASSLGGQGEDEQYF
CDR3 DNA: TGTGCCAGCAGCTTGGGGGGACAGGGGGAGGACGAGCAGTACTTC

clone size: -
D gene: -
V gene: TRBV27
J gene: TRBJ2-1
CDR3 protein: CASLTIGTRDHAYNEQFF
CDR3 DNA: TGTGCCAGCTTAACAATCGGGACGCGGGACCACGCATACAATGAGCAGTTCTTC

clone size: -
D gene: TRBD1
V gene: TRBV7-2
J gene: TRBJ1-2
CDR3 protein: CASRLGQELANYGYTF
CDR3 DNA: TGTGCCAGCAGACTGGGACAGGAGTTAGCTAACTATGGCTACACCTTC

clone size: -
D gene: -
V gene: TRBV12-3/TRBV12-4
J gene: TRBJ1-2
CDR3 protein: CASSQTKGLNTF
CDR3 DNA: TGTGCCAGCAGTCAAACAAAGGGGCTAAACACCTTC

clone size: -
D gene: -
V gene: TRBV3-1/TRBV3-2
J gene: TRBJ1-6
CDR3 protein: CASSQGVGGSPLHF
CDR3 DNA: TGTGCCAGCAGCCAAGGGGTGGGGGGTTCACCCCTCCACTTT

clone size: -
D gene: -
V gene: TRBV19
J gene: TRBJ1-5
CDR3 protein: CASSPQVNQPQHF
CDR3 DNA: TGTGCCAGTAGCCCCCAGGTGAATCAGCCCCAGCATTTT

clone size: once
D gene: -
V gene: TRBV19
J gene: TRBJ1-4
CDR3 protein: CASIGQGSEKLFF
CDR3 DNA: TGTGCCAGTATCGGGCAGGGGAGTGAAAAACTGTTTTTT

clone size: -
D gene: -
V gene: TRBV9
J gene: TRBJ2-5
CDR3 protein: CASSPHAGQETQYF
CDR3 DNA: TGTGCCAGCAGCCCGCACGCAGGGCAAGAGACCCAGTACTTC

clone size: once
D gene: TRBD1
V gene: TRBV27
J gene: TRBJ1-4
CDR3 protein: CASRWTGGATNEKLFF
CDR3 DNA: TGTGCCAGCAGGTGGACAGGTGGCGCAACTAATGAAAAACTGTTTTTT

clone size: -
D gene: TRBD2
V gene: TRBV6-2/TRBV6-3
J gene: TRBJ2-2
CDR3 protein: CASRPSGGRTGELFF
CDR3 DNA: TGTGCCAGCAGACCTAGCGGCGGGCGCACCGGGGAGCTGTTTTTT

clone size: few
D gene: TRBD1
V gene: TRBV4-1
J gene: TRBJ1-5
CDR3 protein: CASSPTGGRSSHQPQHF
CDR3 DNA: TGCGCCAGCAGCCCGACAGGGGGGAGATCAAGCCATCAGCCCCAGCATTTT

clone size: -
D gene: -
V gene: TRBV28
J gene: TRBJ2-5
CDR3 protein: CASSYTPDRKQETQYF
CDR3 DNA: TGTGCCAGCAGTTATACCCCGGACAGAAAACAAGAGACCCAGTACTTC

clone size: -
D gene: -
V gene: TRBV3-1/TRBV3-2
J gene: TRBJ1-2
CDR3 protein: CASSQPREGYTF
CDR3 DNA: TGTGCCAGCAGCCAACCCAGGGAAGGCTACACCTTC

clone size: -
D gene: TRBD1
V gene: TRBV15
J gene: TRBJ2-3
CDR3 protein: CATSSYSGGTGTDTQYF
CDR3 DNA: TGTGCCACCAGCAGTTATTCAGGGGGCACAGGCACAGATACGCAGTATTTT

clone size: -
D gene: -
V gene: TRBV5-1
J gene: TRBJ1-1
CDR3 protein: CASSQAQGPTEAFF
CDR3 DNA: TGCGCCAGCAGCCAGGCCCAGGGGCCCACTGAAGCTTTCTTT

clone size: -
D gene: TRBD1
V gene: TRBV5-1
J gene: TRBJ2-1
CDR3 protein: CASSLLISRDRAIDEQFF
CDR3 DNA: TGCGCCAGCAGCTTACTCATATCCCGGGACAGGGCCATAGATGAGCAGTTCTTC

clone size: -
D gene: -
V gene: TRBV29-1
J gene: TRBJ1-2
CDR3 protein: CSGGDILSSYGYTF
CDR3 DNA: TGCAGCGGGGGGGACATTCTTTCTTCCTATGGCTACACCTTC

clone size: -
D gene: -
V gene: TRBV9
J gene: TRBJ1-3
CDR3 protein: CASSVALTPGNTIYF
CDR3 DNA: TGTGCCAGCAGCGTAGCACTAACCCCTGGAAACACCATATATTTT

clone size: -
D gene: -
V gene: TRBV10-3
J gene: TRBJ1-1
CDR3 protein: CAISEGEDRSFW
CDR3 DNA: TGTGCCATCAGTGAGGGGGAGGACCGAAGCTTTTGG

clone size: -
D gene: TRBD2
V gene: TRBV6-2/TRBV6-3
J gene: TRBJ2-7
CDR3 protein: CASSYTLDGRLEYF
CDR3 DNA: TGTGCCAGCAGTTACACTTTGGACGGGAGGTTGGAGTACTTC

clone size: -
D gene: TRBD1
V gene: TRBV7-3
J gene: TRBJ1-1
CDR3 protein: CASSLISDREAFF
CDR3 DNA: TGTGCCAGCAGCTTAATCTCGGACAGGGAAGCTTTCTTT

clone size: once
D gene: -
V gene: TRBV13
J gene: TRBJ1-1
CDR3 protein: CAASRENTEAFF
CDR3 DNA: TGTGCCGCCTCCCGGGAGAACACTGAAGCTTTCTTT

clone size: -
D gene: -
V gene: TRBV6-5
J gene: TRBJ1-2
CDR3 protein: CASRPRVNYGYTF
CDR3 DNA: TGTGCCAGCAGGCCCAGGGTTAACTATGGCTACACCTTC

clone size: -
D gene: -
V gene: TRBV27
J gene: TRBJ2-7
CDR3 protein: CASSRRPEASYEQYF
CDR3 DNA: TGTGCCAGCAGTCGTCGGCCAGAGGCCTCCTACGAGCAGTACTTC

clone size: -
D gene: -
V gene: TRBV12-3/TRBV12-4
J gene: TRBJ1-2
CDR3 protein: CASSFQSDYGYTF
CDR3 DNA: TGTGCCAGCAGTTTCCAGTCCGACTATGGCTACACCTTC

clone size: few
D gene: -
V gene: TRBV27
J gene: TRBJ2-7
CDR3 protein: CASSLKRLGSYEQYF
CDR3 DNA: TGTGCCAGCAGTCTCAAGCGGCTTGGCTCCTACGAGCAGTACTTC

clone size: -
D gene: TRBD1
V gene: TRBV7-9
J gene: TRBJ2-5
CDR3 protein: CASSHRGRGLRNGTQYF
CDR3 DNA: TGTGCCAGCAGCCATCGGGGCAGGGGGCTTCGAAATGGGACCCAGTACTTC

clone size: -
D gene: TRBD2
V gene: TRBV19
J gene: TRBJ2-1
CDR3 protein: CASSIGGEFNEQFF
CDR3 DNA: TGTGCCAGTAGTATCGGGGGGGAATTCAATGAGCAGTTCTTC

clone size: -
D gene: -
V gene: TRBV19
J gene: TRBJ1-2
CDR3 protein: CASSAGLKYGYTF
CDR3 DNA: TGTGCCAGTAGTGCAGGCTTAAAGTATGGCTACACCTTC

clone size: -
D gene: -
V gene: TRBV12-3/TRBV12-4
J gene: TRBJ1-5
CDR3 protein: CASGRPQHF
CDR3 DNA: TGTGCCAGCGGGCGGCCCCAGCATTTT

clone size: -
D gene: -
V gene: TRBV7-8
J gene: TRBJ2-5
CDR3 protein: CASSEQGQRTETQYF
CDR3 DNA: TGTGCCAGCAGCGAGCAAGGGCAGCGGACGGAGACCCAGTACTTC

clone size: -
D gene: -
V gene: TRBV11-2
J gene: TRBJ1-1
CDR3 protein: CASSSYTDEAFF
CDR3 DNA: TGTGCCAGCAGCTCTTATACAGATGAAGCTTTCTTT

clone size: few
D gene: TRBD2
V gene: TRBV9
J gene: TRBJ2-5
CDR3 protein: CASSAGTSGGGPQETQYF
CDR3 DNA: TGTGCCAGCAGCGCCGGGACTAGCGGGGGGGGGCCCCAAGAGACCCAGTACTTC

clone size: -
D gene: TRBD2
V gene: TRBV13
J gene: TRBJ2-2
CDR3 protein: CASSLGREGAGELFF
CDR3 DNA: TGTGCCAGCAGCTTGGGGCGGGAGGGCGCCGGGGAGCTGTTTTTT

clone size: -
D gene: TRBD2
V gene: TRBV7-9
J gene: TRBJ2-1
CDR3 protein: CASSPRTSGTTYNEQFF
CDR3 DNA: TGTGCCAGCAGCCCTCGGACTAGCGGTACTACCTACAATGAGCAGTTCTTC

clone size: once
D gene: -
V gene: TRBV18
J gene: TRBJ1-2
CDR3 protein: CASSLEASPYGYTF
CDR3 DNA: TGTGCCAGCTCACTAGAGGCCAGCCCATATGGCTACACCTTC

clone size: -
D gene: -
V gene: TRBV19
J gene: TRBJ2-5
CDR3 protein: CASSNRAQETQYF
CDR3 DNA: TGTGCCAGTAGCAACAGGGCCCAAGAGACCCAGTACTTC

clone size: -
D gene: -
V gene: TRBV5-5
J gene: TRBJ1-5
CDR3 protein: CASSLQGYSNQPQHF
CDR3 DNA: TGTGCCAGCAGCTTGCAGGGATATAGCAATCAGCCCCAGCATTTT

clone size: -
D gene: TRBD2
V gene: TRBV4-1
J gene: TRBJ2-3
CDR3 protein: CASVSGTSGRATDTQYF
CDR3 DNA: TGCGCCAGCGTATCCGGGACTAGCGGGAGGGCCACAGATACGCAGTATTTT

clone size: -
D gene: TRBD1
V gene: TRBV13
J gene: TRBJ2-1
CDR3 protein: CASQGQGEDEQFF
CDR3 DNA: TGTGCCAGCCAGGGACAGGGGGAAGATGAGCAGTTCTTC

clone size: -
D gene: TRBD1
V gene: TRBV5-6
J gene: TRBJ2-2
CDR3 protein: CASSFYRGHTGELFF
CDR3 DNA: TGTGCCAGCAGCTTCTACAGGGGGCACACCGGGGAGCTGTTTTTT

clone size: once
D gene: -
V gene: TRBV18
J gene: TRBJ1-4
CDR3 protein: CASSPSNRPNEKLFF
CDR3 DNA: TGTGCCAGCTCACCATCGAACAGGCCTAATGAAAAACTGTTTTTT

clone size: -
D gene: TRBD1
V gene: TRBV7-2
J gene: TRBJ2-2
CDR3 protein: CASSGQQGARTGELFF
CDR3 DNA: TGTGCCAGCAGCGGACAACAGGGGGCGCGGACCGGGGAGCTGTTTTTT

clone size: -
D gene: TRBD1
V gene: TRBV10-3
J gene: TRBJ2-7
CDR3 protein: CAISRTGAYEQYF
CDR3 DNA: TGTGCCATCAGTAGGACAGGGGCCTACGAGCAGTACTTC

clone size: -
D gene: TRBD1
V gene: TRBV7-9
J gene: TRBJ1-2
CDR3 protein: CASSLGQGARYGYTF
CDR3 DNA: TGTGCCAGCAGCTTAGGCCAGGGGGCTCGATATGGCTACACCTTC

clone size: -
D gene: TRBD1
V gene: TRBV3-1/TRBV3-2
J gene: TRBJ2-2
CDR3 protein: CASRLTGAPAGELFF
CDR3 DNA: TGTGCCAGCAGACTGACAGGGGCCCCAGCCGGGGAGCTGTTTTTT